This T cell receptor beta chain was identified during a study of blood T cell repertoires in COVID-19. Looking at the study overall: Collection of acute and convalescent COVID-19 samples took place in the United States, Italy and Spain.

How the authors handled the data: Amplification from reference gene primers served as the basis for estimated nucleated cell counts. Sequencing was performed with immunoSEQ multiplex PCR; in TCRdb, only in-frame clones are kept and a portion is missing. Clone size and the V and J calls come from that table; the DNA yielded D and trimming. The profile shows around 99,000 clones, around three quarters of them singletons. Trimming cost V 5 bases and J 0 bases; bases outside gene matches: 12. The germline gives CDR1 SQVTM, CDR2 ANQGSEA. This CDR3 spans 16 amino acids. This sequence was found in a human donor in a cohort sampled during active or convalescent COVID-19. The V gene is TRBV29-1, the J gene TRBJ1-1, with 7 positions matching TRBD1. The source material was peripheral blood. DNA of the CDR3: TGCAGCGTTCTTGGTCTTTTGGGACAGTTGAACACTGAAGCTTTCTTT. The encoded protein is CSVLGLLGQLNTEAFF.